Each of the 16 T cell receptor beta chains below was sequenced from the same sample in a study of a mutant IDH1 vaccine in newly diagnosed glioma. Stated time point: week 35, safety follow-up. A 20-mer mutant IDH1 peptide at 300 ug was injected subcutaneously with topical imiquimod. These TCRs are of unknown antigen specificity. The repertoire was sequenced with immunoSEQ multiplex PCR; TCRdb's copy has only in-frame clones and lacks some. The repertoire has about 60,000 clones, roughly 84% of them found once; the top ten carry 3.5% to 4.5%. The sequenced sample was PBMCs, obtained from a glioma patient whose treatment included an IDH1 peptide vaccine. These receptors were taken from a man aged 25-45 years with glioma.

This clone was detected once. This chain joins TRBV6-5 and TRBJ2-7; possibly TRBD1 or TRBD2 for D (5 bases each). Germline lookup yields CDR1 MNHEY and CDR2 SVGAGI. The V end was cut by 8 bases, the J end by 0 bases, with 11 bases between. The CDR3 is 13 amino acids. CDR3 nucleotide sequence: TGTGCCAGCCTCTCGGGGACCTCCTACGAGCAGTACTTC. This codes for CASLSGTSYEQYF.

V gene TRBV4-1 combines with J gene TRBJ2-3; TRBD2 aligns across 9 bases. This CDR3 region has 15 residues. CDR1 MGHRA and CDR2 YSYEKL come from the germline V gene. The V gene end was trimmed by 4 bases and the J gene end by 0 bases; junction bases not matched to a gene: 2. In DNA form, the CDR3 reads TGCGCCAGCAGCCTTGGACTAGCGAGCACAGATACGCAGTATTTT. This sequence encodes CASSLGLASTDTQYF.

The chain joins TRBV6-1 to TRBJ1-6; D ambiguous. The CDR3 is 16 residues long. Trimming removed 1 base at V and 0 bases at J, with 7 bases between. Germline CDR1 reads MNHNS; CDR2 reads SASEGT. CDR3 in amino acids: CASSEDFHSYNSPLHF. CDR3 sequence (DNA): TGTGCCAGCAGTGAAGATTTTCACTCCTATAATTCACCCCTCCACTTT.

The chain uses TRBV10-3 and TRBJ1-4, with 7 bases identical to TRBD1. The CDR3 is made up of 14 amino acids. Trimming cost V 5 bases and J 4 bases; bases outside gene matches: 4. The V gene's germline CDR1 is ENHRY and CDR2 SYGVKD. CDR3 bases: TGTGCCATCAGTTCCGGGACAGTTAATGAAAAACTGTTTTTT. Protein sequence: CAISSGTVNEKLFF.

J is TRBJ1-4 and V is TRBV7-9; perhaps TRBD1 as D (6 bases). With 3 bases removed from V and 6 bases from J, the gap between germline ends came to 8 bases. Germline V CDR1 and CDR2: SEHNR, FQNEAQ (reference sequence). There are 13 residues in the CDR3. In nucleotides, the CDR3 is TGTGCCAGCAGCTTCCGGACAGATGAAAAACTGTTTTTT. The encoded protein is CASSFRTDEKLFF.

The V gene is TRBV15, the J gene TRBJ2-2; D remains ambiguous. Germline V gene lookup returns CDR1 LNHNV and CDR2 YYDKDF (reference sequence). V lost 4 bases and J lost 3, with 15 bases in between. The CDR3 has 16 residues. CDR3 loop: CATSKKRQTDTGELFF. CDR3 in DNA: TGTGCCACCAGCAAAAAACGGCAGACGGACACCGGGGAGCTGTTTTTT.

J is TRBJ2-3 and V is TRBV10-3, with D possibly being TRBD1 or TRBD2 (6 bases each). V lost 3 bases and J 1 base, leaving 11 bases between the germline ends. Germline V gene data show CDR1 as ENHRY and CDR2 as SYGVKD. The CDR3 contains 15 residues. The CDR3 region is CAISDGGGGTDTQYF. The CDR3 DNA reads as TGTGCCATCAGTGATGGAGGGGGTGGCACAGATACGCAGTATTTT.

This rearrangement joins TRBV4-1 to TRBJ1-5, with D maybe TRBD1 (6 bases). V lost 1 base, J lost 6 bases, and 19 bases lay in between. This CDR3 has 17 residues. Per the germline V gene, CDR1 is MGHRA and CDR2 is YSYEKL. The CDR3 spells CASSQVKTYRDSQPQHF. CDR3 nucleotide sequence: TGCGCCAGCAGCCAAGTCAAGACTTACAGGGATTCTCAGCCCCAGCATTTT.

Here the CDR3 reads CASSLGVTANTEAFF. CDR3 bases: TGCGCCAGCAGCTTGGGAGTTACGGCGAACACTGAAGCTTTCTTT. The chain links TRBV5-1 to TRBJ1-1; D is unclear. The CDR3 has 15 residues. Trimming stripped 0 bases from V and 1 base from J, with 10 bases between. The germline V gene encodes CDR1 SGHRS and CDR2 YFSETQ.

The chain employs TRBV5-4 and TRBJ2-2; TRBD2 agrees at 14 bases. This CDR3 is built from 17 residues. Trimming cost V 5 bases and J 1 base; bases outside gene matches: 4. Germline V lookup: CDR1 SGHNT, CDR2 YYREEE (reference sequence). The CDR3 is CASRPGLAGENTGELFF. The CDR3 coding sequence is TGTGCCAGCAGGCCGGGACTAGCGGGGGAGAACACCGGGGAGCTGTTTTTT.

V and J are TRBV7-8 and TRBJ1-4; D possibly corresponds to TRBD1 (5 bases). Germline CDR1 is SGHVS and CDR2 is FQNEAQ. Trimming took off 2 bases at V and 2 bases at J, with 18 bases between the two ends. The CDR3 runs to 18 residues. CDR3 nucleotides: TGTGCCAGCAGCTTACGGGCCCCAACAGGAACGACTAATGAAAAACTGTTTTTT. This gives the protein CASSLRAPTGTTNEKLFF. The whole variable domain, filled in from reference TRBV7-8 and TRBJ1-4, reads GAGVSQSPRYKVAKRGQDVALRCDPISGHVSLFWYQQALGQGPEFLTYFQNEAQLDKSGLPSDRFFAERPEGSVSTLKIQRTQQEDSAVYLCASSLRAPTGTTNEKLFFGSGTQLSVL.

The V call is TRBV5-1, the J call TRBJ1-1; TRBD1 is a possible D gene (6 bases). Per the germline V gene, CDR1 is SGHRS and CDR2 is YFSETQ. Deletions cut 7 bases from V and 1 base from J, with 14 bases between. The CDR3 is 14 amino acids. CDR3: CASGTGGPNTEAFF. Here the CDR3 DNA reads TGCGCCAGCGGGACGGGGGGCCCGAACACTGAAGCTTTCTTT.

The chain employs TRBV19 and TRBJ1-1; unclear D gene. Looked up from germline, CDR1 is LNHDA and CDR2 is SQIVND (reference sequence). V shed 3 bases and J shed 5 bases, with 10 bases lying between them. The CDR3 length is 13 residues. CDR3: CASSMMRRTEAFF. The CDR3, as DNA: TGTGCCAGTAGTATGATGAGGCGAACTGAAGCTTTCTTT.

This clone was seen a single time. The gene calls are TRBV19 and TRBJ2-5; D unclear. The V and J ends lost 7 bases and 0 bases respectively, with 9 bases between them. CDR3 size: 13 residues. CDR1 and CDR2 (germline): LNHDA, SQIVND (reference sequence). The CDR3 here is CASTGRNQETQYF. For the CDR3, the DNA is TGTGCCAGTACAGGACGGAACCAAGAGACCCAGTACTTC.

The chain is built from TRBV4-2 and TRBJ2-1, with 9 bases lining up with TRBD2. The CDR3 is made up of 18 amino acids. The germline V gene has CDR1 LGHNA and CDR2 YNFKEQ. The ends lost 5 bases at V and 5 bases at J; junction bases unmatched: 16. CDR3 protein: CASSALQGSGGTHNEQFF. Written as DNA, the CDR3 is TGTGCCAGCAGCGCCCTGCAGGGTAGCGGGGGTACTCACAATGAGCAGTTCTTC.

The rearrangement uses TRBV11-1 and TRBJ1-4; TRBD1 matches 9 bases. From germline, CDR1 is SGHAT and CDR2 FQDESV (reference sequence). The CDR3 is made up of 14 amino acids. After removal of 5 bases from V and 8 bases from J, the junction contained 6 bases not matched to a gene. The CDR3 DNA reads TGTGCCAGCAGCCCGGACAGGGGAAGAGAAAAACTGTTTTTT. Translating it yields CASSPDRGREKLFF. The full variable domain, rest sourced from reference TRBV11-1 and TRBJ1-4, is EAEVAQSPRYKITEKSQAVAFWCDPISGHATLYWYRQILGQGPELLVQFQDESVVDDSQLPKDRFSAERLKGVDSTLKIQPAELGDSAMYLCASSPDRGREKLFFGSGTQLSVL.